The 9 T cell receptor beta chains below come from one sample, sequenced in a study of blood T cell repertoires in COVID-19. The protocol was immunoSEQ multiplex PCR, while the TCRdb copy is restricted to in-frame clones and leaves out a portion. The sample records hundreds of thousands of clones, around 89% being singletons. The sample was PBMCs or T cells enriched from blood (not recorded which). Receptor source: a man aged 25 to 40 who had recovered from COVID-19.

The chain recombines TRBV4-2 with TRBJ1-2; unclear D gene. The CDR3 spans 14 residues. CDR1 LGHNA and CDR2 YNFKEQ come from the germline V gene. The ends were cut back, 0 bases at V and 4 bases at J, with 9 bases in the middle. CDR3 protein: CASSQDRSFYGYTF. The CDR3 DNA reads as TGTGCCAGCAGCCAAGATCGGTCCTTCTATGGCTACACCTTC.

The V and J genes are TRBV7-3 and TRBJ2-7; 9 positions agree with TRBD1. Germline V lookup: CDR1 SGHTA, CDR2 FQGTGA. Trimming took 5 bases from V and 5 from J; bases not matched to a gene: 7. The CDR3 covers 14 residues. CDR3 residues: CASSPTGGFDEQYF. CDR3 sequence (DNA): TGTGCCAGCAGCCCTACAGGGGGCTTCGACGAGCAGTACTTC.

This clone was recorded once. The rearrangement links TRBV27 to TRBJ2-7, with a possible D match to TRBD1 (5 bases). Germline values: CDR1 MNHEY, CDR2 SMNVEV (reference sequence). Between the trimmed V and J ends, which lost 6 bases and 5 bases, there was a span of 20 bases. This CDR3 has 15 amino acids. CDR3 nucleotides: TGTGCCAGCAGGCTACTGGGGCCGGCAGGTCACGAGCAGTACTTC. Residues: CASRLLGPAGHEQYF.

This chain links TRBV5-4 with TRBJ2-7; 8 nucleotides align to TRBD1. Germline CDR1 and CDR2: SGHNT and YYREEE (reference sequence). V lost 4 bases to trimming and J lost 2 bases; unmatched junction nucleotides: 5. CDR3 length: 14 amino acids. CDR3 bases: TGTGCCAGCAGCCAACCGACAGGGGCCTACGAGCAGTACTTC. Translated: CASSQPTGAYEQYF.

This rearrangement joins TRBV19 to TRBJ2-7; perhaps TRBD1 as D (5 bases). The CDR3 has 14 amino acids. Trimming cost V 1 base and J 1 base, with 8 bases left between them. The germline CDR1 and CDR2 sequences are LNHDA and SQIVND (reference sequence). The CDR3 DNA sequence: TGTGCCAGTAGTATAGGAGCAGGGTCCTACGAGCAGTACTTC. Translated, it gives CASSIGAGSYEQYF.

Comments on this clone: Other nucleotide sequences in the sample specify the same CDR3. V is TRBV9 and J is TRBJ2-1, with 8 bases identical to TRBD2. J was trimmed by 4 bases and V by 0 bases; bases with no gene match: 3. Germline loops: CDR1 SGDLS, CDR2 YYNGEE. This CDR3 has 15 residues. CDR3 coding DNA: TGTGCCAGCAGCGTAGGTTTAGCGGGATACAATGAGCAGTTCTTC. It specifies CASSVGLAGYNEQFF.

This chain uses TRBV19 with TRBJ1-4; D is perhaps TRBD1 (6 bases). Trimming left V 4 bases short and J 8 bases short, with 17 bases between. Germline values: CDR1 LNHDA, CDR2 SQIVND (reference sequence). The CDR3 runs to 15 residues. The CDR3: CASSTLRGIGEKLFF. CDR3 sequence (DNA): TGTGCCAGTAGTACTCTTAGGGGGATCGGCGAAAAACTGTTTTTT.

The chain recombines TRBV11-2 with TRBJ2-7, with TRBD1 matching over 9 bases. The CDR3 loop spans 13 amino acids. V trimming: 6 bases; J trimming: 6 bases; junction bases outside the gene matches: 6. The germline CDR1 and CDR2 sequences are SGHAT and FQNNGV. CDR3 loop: CASSRTGVPEQYF. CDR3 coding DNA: TGTGCCAGCAGTCGGACAGGGGTCCCCGAGCAGTACTTC.

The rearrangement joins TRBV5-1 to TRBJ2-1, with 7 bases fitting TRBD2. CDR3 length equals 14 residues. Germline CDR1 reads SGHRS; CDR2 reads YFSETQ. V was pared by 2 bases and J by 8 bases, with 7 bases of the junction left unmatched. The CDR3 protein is CASSFIARGDEQFF. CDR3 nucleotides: TGCGCCAGCAGCTTCATCGCCCGGGGGGATGAGCAGTTCTTC.